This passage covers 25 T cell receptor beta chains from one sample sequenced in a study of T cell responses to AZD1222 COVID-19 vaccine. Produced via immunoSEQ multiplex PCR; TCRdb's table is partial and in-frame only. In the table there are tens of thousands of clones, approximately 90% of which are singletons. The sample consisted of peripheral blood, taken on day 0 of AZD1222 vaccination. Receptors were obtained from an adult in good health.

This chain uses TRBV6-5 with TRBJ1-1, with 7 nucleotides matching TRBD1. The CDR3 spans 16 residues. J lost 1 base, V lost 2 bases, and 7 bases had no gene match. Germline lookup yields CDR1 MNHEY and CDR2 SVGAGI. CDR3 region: CASSYRGGQGNTEAFF. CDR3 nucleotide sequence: TGTGCCAGCAGTTACCGAGGGGGCCAGGGGAACACTGAAGCTTTCTTT.

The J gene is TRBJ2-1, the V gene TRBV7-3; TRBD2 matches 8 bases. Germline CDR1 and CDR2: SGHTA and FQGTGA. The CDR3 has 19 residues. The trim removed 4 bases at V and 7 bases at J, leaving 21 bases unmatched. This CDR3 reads CASSSGRNSAGAYWNEQFF. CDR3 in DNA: TGTGCCAGCAGCTCGGGAAGAAACTCAGCGGGAGCCTACTGGAATGAGCAGTTCTTC.

For the CDR3, the DNA is TGTGCCAGCAGACCGACTGGCACTGAAGCTTTCTTT. It specifies CASRPTGTEAFF. The V and J genes are TRBV7-9 and TRBJ1-1; D is unresolved. The CDR3 runs 12 residues. Germline CDR1 reads SEHNR; CDR2 reads FQNEAQ (reference sequence). Trimming pared 6 bases from V and 4 bases from J, leaving 9 bases between. Complete variable domain (other parts from reference TRBV7-9 and TRBJ1-1): DTGVSQNPRHKITKRGQNVTFRCDPISEHNRLYWYRQTLGQGPEFLTYFQNEAQLEKSRLLSDRFSAERPKGSFSTLEIQRTEQGDSAMYLCASRPTGTEAFFGQGTRLTVV.

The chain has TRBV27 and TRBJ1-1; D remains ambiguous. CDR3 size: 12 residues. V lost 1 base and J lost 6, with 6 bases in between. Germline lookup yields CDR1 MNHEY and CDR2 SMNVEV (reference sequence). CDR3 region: CASSLLGSEAFF. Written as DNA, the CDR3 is TGTGCCAGCAGTTTATTAGGATCTGAAGCTTTCTTT.

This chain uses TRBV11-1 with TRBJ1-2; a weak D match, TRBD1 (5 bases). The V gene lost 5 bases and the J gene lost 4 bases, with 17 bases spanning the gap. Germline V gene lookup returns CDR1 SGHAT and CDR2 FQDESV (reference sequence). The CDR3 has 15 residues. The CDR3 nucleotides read TGTGCCAGCAGCCTAACCGGGGCTTTTAGCTATGGCTACACCTTC. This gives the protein CASSLTGAFSYGYTF.

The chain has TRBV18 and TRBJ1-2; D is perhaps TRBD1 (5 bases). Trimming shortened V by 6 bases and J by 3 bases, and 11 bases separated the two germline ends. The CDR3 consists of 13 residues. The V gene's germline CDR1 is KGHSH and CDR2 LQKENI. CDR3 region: CASSPREDYGYTF. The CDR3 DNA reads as TGTGCCAGCTCGCCCAGGGAAGACTATGGCTACACCTTC.

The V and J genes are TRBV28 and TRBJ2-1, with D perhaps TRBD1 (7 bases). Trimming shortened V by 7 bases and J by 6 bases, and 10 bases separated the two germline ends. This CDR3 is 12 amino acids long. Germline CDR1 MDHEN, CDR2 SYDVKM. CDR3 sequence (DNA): TGTGCCAGCAACAGGGGAGGCAATGAGCAGTTCTTC. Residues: CASNRGGNEQFF.

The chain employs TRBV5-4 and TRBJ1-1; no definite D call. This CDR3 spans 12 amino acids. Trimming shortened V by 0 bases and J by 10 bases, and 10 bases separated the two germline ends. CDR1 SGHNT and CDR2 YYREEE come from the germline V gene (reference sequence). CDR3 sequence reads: CASSLERVGAFF. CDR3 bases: TGTGCCAGCAGCTTGGAGAGGGTAGGAGCTTTCTTT.

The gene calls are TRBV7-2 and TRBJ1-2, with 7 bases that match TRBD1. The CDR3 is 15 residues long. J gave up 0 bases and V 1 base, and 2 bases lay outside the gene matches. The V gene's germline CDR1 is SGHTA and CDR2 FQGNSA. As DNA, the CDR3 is TGTGCCAGCAGCTTAGGACAGGGAGCTAACTATGGCTACACCTTC. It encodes CASSLGQGANYGYTF.

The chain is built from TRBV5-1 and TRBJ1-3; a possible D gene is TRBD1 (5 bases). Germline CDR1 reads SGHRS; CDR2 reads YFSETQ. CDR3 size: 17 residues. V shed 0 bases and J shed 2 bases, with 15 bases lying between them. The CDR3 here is CASSLAGGIIPGNTIYF. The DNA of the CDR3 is TGCGCCAGCAGCTTGGCTGGGGGAATTATTCCTGGAAACACCATATATTTT. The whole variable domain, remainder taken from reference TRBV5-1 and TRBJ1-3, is KAGVTQTPRYLIKTRGQQVTLSCSPISGHRSVSWYQQTPGQGLQFLFEYFSETQRNKGNFPGRFSGRQFSNSRSEMNVSTLELGDSALYLCASSLAGGIIPGNTIYFGEGSWLTVV.

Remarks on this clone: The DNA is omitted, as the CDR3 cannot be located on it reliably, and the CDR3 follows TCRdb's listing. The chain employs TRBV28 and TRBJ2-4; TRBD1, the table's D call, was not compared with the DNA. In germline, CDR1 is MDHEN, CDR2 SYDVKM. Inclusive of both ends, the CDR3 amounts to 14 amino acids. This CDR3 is CASSSSGQGPIQYF.

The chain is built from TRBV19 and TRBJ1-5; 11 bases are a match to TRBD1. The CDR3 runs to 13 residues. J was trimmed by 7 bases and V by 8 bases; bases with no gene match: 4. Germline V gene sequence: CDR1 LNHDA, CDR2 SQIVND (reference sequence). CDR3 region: CASSDRGQQPQHF. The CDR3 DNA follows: TGTGCCAGTTCGGACAGGGGGCAGCAGCCCCAGCATTTT.

Here the CDR3 DNA reads TGTGCCAGCAGCCAAGGGACTAGCGGGAGGGCCCCAGATACGCAGTATTTT. The encoded protein is CASSQGTSGRAPDTQYF. The V and J genes are TRBV4-2 and TRBJ2-3, with 15 positions matching TRBD2. From germline, CDR1 is LGHNA and CDR2 YNFKEQ. The length of the CDR3 is 17 residues. The V segment lost 1 base and the J segment 4 bases; nucleotides outside the gene matches: 3.

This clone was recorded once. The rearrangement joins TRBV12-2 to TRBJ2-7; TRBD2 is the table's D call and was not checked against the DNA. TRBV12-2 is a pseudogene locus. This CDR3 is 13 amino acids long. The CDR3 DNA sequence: TGTGCAAGAGAGGAGCGGGAGATCGACGAGCAGTACTTC. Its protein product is CAREEREIDEQYF.

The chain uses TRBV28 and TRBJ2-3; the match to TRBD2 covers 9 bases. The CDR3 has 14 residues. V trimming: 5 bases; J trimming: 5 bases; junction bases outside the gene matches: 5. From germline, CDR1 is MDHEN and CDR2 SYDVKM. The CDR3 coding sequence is TGTGCCAGCAGTATAGCGGGAGCCGGAGATACGCAGTATTTT. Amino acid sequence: CASSIAGAGDTQYF.

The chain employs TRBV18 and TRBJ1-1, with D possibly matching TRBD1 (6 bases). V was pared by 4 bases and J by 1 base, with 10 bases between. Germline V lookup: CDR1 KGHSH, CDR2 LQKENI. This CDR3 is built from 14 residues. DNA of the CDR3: TGTGCCAGCTCACAGCGACAGGAGAACACTGAAGCTTTCTTT. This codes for CASSQRQENTEAFF.

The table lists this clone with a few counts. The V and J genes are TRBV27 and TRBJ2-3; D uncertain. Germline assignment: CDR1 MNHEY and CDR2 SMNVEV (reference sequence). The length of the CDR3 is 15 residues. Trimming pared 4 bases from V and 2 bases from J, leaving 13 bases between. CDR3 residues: CASSSSGVDTDTQYF. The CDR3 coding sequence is TGTGCCAGCAGTTCCAGTGGGGTTGACACAGATACGCAGTATTTT.

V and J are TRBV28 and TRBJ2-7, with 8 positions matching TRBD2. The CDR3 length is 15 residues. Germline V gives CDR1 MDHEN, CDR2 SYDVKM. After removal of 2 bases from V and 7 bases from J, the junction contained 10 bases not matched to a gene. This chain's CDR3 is CASSLNPGRGWEQYF. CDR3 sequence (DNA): TGTGCCAGCAGTTTAAACCCCGGGAGGGGGTGGGAGCAGTACTTC.

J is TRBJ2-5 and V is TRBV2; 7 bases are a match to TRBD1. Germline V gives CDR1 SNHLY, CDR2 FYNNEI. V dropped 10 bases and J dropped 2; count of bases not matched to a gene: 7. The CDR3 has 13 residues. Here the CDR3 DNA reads TGTGCCATAGGTAGACAGGGACAAGAGACCCAGTACTTC. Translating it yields CAIGRQGQETQYF.

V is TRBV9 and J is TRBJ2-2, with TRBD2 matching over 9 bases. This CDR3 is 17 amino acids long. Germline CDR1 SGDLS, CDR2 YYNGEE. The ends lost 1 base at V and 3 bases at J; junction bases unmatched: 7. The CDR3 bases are TGTGCCAGCAGCGTACTCAGCGGGAGGATAGACACCGGGGAGCTGTTTTTT. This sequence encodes CASSVLSGRIDTGELFF.

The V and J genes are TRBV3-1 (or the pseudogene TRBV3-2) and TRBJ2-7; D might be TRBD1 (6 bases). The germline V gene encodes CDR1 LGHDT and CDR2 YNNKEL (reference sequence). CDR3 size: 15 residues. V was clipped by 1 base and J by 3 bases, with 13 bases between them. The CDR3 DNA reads TGTGCCAGCAGCCAAGTTTCGGCAGGGGACTACGAGCAGTACTTC. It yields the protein CASSQVSAGDYEQYF.

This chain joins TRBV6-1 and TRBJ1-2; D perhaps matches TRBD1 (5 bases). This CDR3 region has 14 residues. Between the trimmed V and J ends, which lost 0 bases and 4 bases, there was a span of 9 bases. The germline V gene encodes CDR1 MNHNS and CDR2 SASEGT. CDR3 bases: TGTGCCAGCAGTGAAGCGGGGGTGGGCTATGGCTACACCTTC. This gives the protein CASSEAGVGYGYTF.

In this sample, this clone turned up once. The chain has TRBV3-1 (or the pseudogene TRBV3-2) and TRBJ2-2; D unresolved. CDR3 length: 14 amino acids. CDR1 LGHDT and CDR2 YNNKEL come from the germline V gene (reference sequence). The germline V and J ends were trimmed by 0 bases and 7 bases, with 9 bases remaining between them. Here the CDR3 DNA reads TGTGCCAGCAGCCAAGAAGGGTCCCACGGGGAGCTGTTTTTT. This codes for CASSQEGSHGELFF.

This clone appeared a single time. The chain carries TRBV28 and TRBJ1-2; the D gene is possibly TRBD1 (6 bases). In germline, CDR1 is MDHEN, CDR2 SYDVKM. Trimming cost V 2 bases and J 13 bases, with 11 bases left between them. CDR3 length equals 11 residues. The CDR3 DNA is TGTGCCAGCAGTTTAAACAGGGTAGGCACCTTC. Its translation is CASSLNRVGTF.

The CDR3 coding sequence is TGTGCCAGCAGCCCGGTCACAGGGTTGGGCGACGAGCAGTACTTC. Translated: CASSPVTGLGDEQYF. V gene TRBV7-9 combines with J gene TRBJ2-7, with D perhaps TRBD1 (6 bases). This CDR3 spans 15 amino acids. V gave up 5 bases and J gave up 5 bases, with 19 bases separating them. Germline CDR1 and CDR2: SEHNR and FQNEAQ (reference sequence).